Presented here are 30 T cell receptor beta chains from one specimen sequenced in a study of blood T cell repertoires in COVID-19 (dated by TCRdb to the early 2020s). Libraries were made using the immunoSEQ multiplex PCR assay. Entries here come from immuneACCESS through TCRdb and include only in-frame sequences with V and J called. Some clones fail to appear in such tables; in the studies checked, an unresolved V gene covers under half of the shortfall, and the cause of the remainder is unknown. The sample table contains hundreds of thousands of clones; only one count was recorded for 75% to 90% of them. The ten largest clones take up about 0.24% of the sample. Sequences were obtained from peripheral blood. These receptors originate from a woman aged 18 to 35 with acute or convalescent COVID-19.

The rearrangement uses TRBV4-1 and TRBJ2-7; 7 bases are shared with TRBD2. This CDR3 spans 13 amino acids. The junction had 6 bases not matched to a gene; V was cut back by 4 bases and J by 6 bases. Germline V gene lookup returns CDR1 MGHRA and CDR2 YSYEKL. The CDR3 is CASSRGLVGEQYF. The CDR3 nucleotides are TGCGCCAGCAGCCGTGGACTAGTTGGCGAGCAGTACTTC.

The chain carries TRBV4-1 and TRBJ1-2; TRBD1 matches 7 bases. The ends lost 6 bases at V and 6 bases at J; junction bases unmatched: 7. The CDR3 covers 13 residues. CDR1 is MGHRA and CDR2 is YSYEKL in the germline V gene. CDR3 DNA: TGCGCCAGCAGGGTAGCAGGGGGAGATGGCTACACCTTC. Residues: CASRVAGGDGYTF.

The chain carries TRBV13 and TRBJ2-2; the D gene is possibly TRBD2 (6 bases). The ends were cut back, 0 bases at V and 4 bases at J, with 9 bases in the middle. The CDR3 length is 15 residues. Germline assignment: CDR1 PRHDT and CDR2 FYEKMQ (reference sequence). The CDR3 DNA sequence: TGTGCCAGCAGCTTAGGCGGAGCGGGCACCGGGGAGCTGTTTTTT. This encodes CASSLGGAGTGELFF.

CDR3 nucleotides: TGTGCCAGCAGTTCGGACATCCTGAGGTCCATTCAGTACTTC. Translated, it gives CASSSDILRSIQYF. The chain couples TRBV6-5 to TRBJ2-4, with TRBD1 as a possible D gene (5 bases). CDR1 and CDR2 (germline): MNHEY, SVGAGI. V lost 4 bases and J 9 bases, leaving 16 bases between the germline ends. The CDR3 runs 14 residues.

The rearrangement links TRBV2 to TRBJ1-2, with D uncertain. Germline-derived CDR1 and CDR2 are SNHLY and FYNNEI. Trimming stripped 3 bases from V and 6 bases from J, with 11 bases between. This CDR3 comprises 13 residues. The CDR3 sequence is CASSDPVFDGYTF. Written as DNA, the CDR3 is TGTGCCAGCAGTGACCCCGTATTCGATGGCTACACCTTC.

This rearrangement joins TRBV5-5 to TRBJ1-6; maybe TRBD1 (6 bases). The CDR3 has 15 amino acids. Per germline, CDR1 SGHKS and CDR2 YYEKEE (reference sequence). V was trimmed by 0 bases and J by 10 bases, leaving 14 bases between them. CDR3 in DNA: TGTGCCAGCAGCTTGGTTTTGGGACATGGATCACCCCTCCACTTT. Translating it yields CASSLVLGHGSPLHF.

The rearrangement uses TRBV6-6 and TRBJ2-3; D is possibly TRBD1 (5 bases). From germline, CDR1 is MNHNY and CDR2 SVGAGI (reference sequence). The CDR3 covers 13 residues. Trimming removed 5 bases from V and 5 bases from J, with 11 bases in between. CDR3 amino acids: CASSRGLGDTQYF. The CDR3 region has the DNA TGTGCCAGCAGTAGGGGTCTTGGAGATACGCAGTATTTT.

CDR3 in DNA: TGTGCCAGTAGTAGGAGCGGGAACCGCTACGAGCAGTACTTC. Translating it yields CASSRSGNRYEQYF. The chain carries TRBV19 and TRBJ2-7; 7 bases match TRBD2. The CDR3 runs 14 residues. Germline CDR1 is LNHDA and CDR2 is SQIVND (reference sequence). V gave up 4 bases and J gave up 3 bases; unmatched junction bases: 6.

The chain is built from TRBV6-4 and TRBJ2-3; 8 bases are a match to TRBD2. Germline V gene data show CDR1 as MRHNA and CDR2 as SNTAGT. The CDR3 has 15 residues. The junction had 5 bases not matched to a gene; V was cut back by 2 bases and J by 4 bases. This CDR3 is CASSDNSGESDTQYF. The CDR3 bases are TGTGCCAGCAGTGACAATAGCGGGGAGTCAGATACGCAGTATTTT.

The chain joins TRBV27 to TRBJ1-5; D uncertain. Germline loops: CDR1 MNHEY, CDR2 SMNVEV (reference sequence). Trimming left V 5 bases short and J 3 bases short, with 14 bases between. The CDR3 has 15 amino acids. The CDR3, as DNA: TGTGCCAGCAGTATAGACGGGAGGTACAATCAGCCCCAGCATTTT. Translation gives CASSIDGRYNQPQHF.

This clone is a singleton in its sample. The rearrangement links TRBV27 to TRBJ1-1; D is ambiguous. The CDR3 contains 13 residues. Trimming pared 2 bases from V and 2 bases from J, leaving 6 bases between. The germline CDR1 and CDR2 sequences are MNHEY and SMNVEV (reference sequence). The CDR3 here is CASSLVLNTEAFF. In DNA, the CDR3 is TGTGCCAGCAGTTTAGTCTTAAACACTGAAGCTTTCTTT.

The gene calls are TRBV6-5 and TRBJ1-5, with D uncertain. Trimming cost V 6 bases and J 0 bases, with 12 bases left between them. The CDR3 consists of 15 residues. Germline V gives CDR1 MNHEY, CDR2 SVGAGI. CDR3 bases: TGTGCCAGCAGGGAGGCGCCATATAGCAATCAGCCCCAGCATTTT. Translated: CASREAPYSNQPQHF.

This chain links TRBV27 with TRBJ2-3; D is ambiguous. With 5 bases removed from V and 0 bases from J, the gap between germline ends came to 15 bases. The V gene's germline CDR1 is MNHEY and CDR2 SMNVEV (reference sequence). This CDR3 is built from 16 residues. CDR3 sequence: CASSTLQVVSTDTQYF. Here the CDR3 DNA reads TGTGCCAGCAGTACTCTCCAGGTTGTTAGCACAGATACGCAGTATTTT.

This rearrangement joins TRBV4-3 to TRBJ1-5, with 9 nucleotides matching TRBD1. In germline, CDR1 is LGHNA, CDR2 YSLEER. This CDR3 has 17 amino acids. Trimming took 0 bases from V and 4 from J; bases not matched to a gene: 7. The CDR3 DNA sequence: TGCGCCAGCAGCCAAGATTTTGAGACAGGGGGGAATCAGCCCCAGCATTTT. Translated: CASSQDFETGGNQPQHF.

The rearrangement uses TRBV30 and TRBJ1-2, with TRBD1 identical over 9 bases. The CDR3 is made up of 11 amino acids. The germline V gene has CDR1 GTSNPN and CDR2 SVGIG (reference sequence). V lost 0 bases and J lost 12; bases outside the gene matches: 2. This CDR3 is CAWSVQGANTF. The DNA of the CDR3 is TGTGCCTGGAGTGTACAGGGGGCCAACACCTTC.

This chain uses TRBV15 with TRBJ1-4; 8 bases are a match to TRBD1. This CDR3 is built from 15 residues. Per germline, CDR1 LNHNV and CDR2 YYDKDF (reference sequence). The V gene end was trimmed by 1 base and the J gene end by 8 bases; junction bases not matched to a gene: 6. The CDR3 loop is CATSRGQGAREKLFF. For the CDR3, the DNA is TGTGCCACCAGCAGAGGGCAGGGGGCCAGAGAAAAACTGTTTTTT. Combining the CDR3 with reference TRBV15 and TRBJ1-4 gives the whole variable domain DAMVIQNPRYQVTQFGKPVTLSCSQTLNHNVMYWYQQKSSQAPKLLFHYYDKDFNNEADTPDNFQSRRPNTSFCFLDIRSPGLGDTAMYLCATSRGQGAREKLFFGSGTQLSVL.

The chain is built from TRBV29-1 and TRBJ2-4; possible D gene TRBD2, 7 bases. The V gene's germline CDR1 is SQVTM and CDR2 ANQGSEA. V was shortened by 6 bases and J by 1 base, with 10 bases between the two germline ends. This CDR3 region has 13 residues. CDR3 sequence reads: CSVGGGAKNIQYF. The DNA of the CDR3 is TGCAGCGTGGGGGGGGGCGCCAAAAACATTCAGTACTTC.

The chain employs TRBV27 and TRBJ1-6; 7 nucleotides line up with TRBD1. The V gene end was trimmed by 4 bases and the J gene end by 6 bases; junction bases not matched to a gene: 6. The CDR3 spans 15 residues. Germline values: CDR1 MNHEY, CDR2 SMNVEV (reference sequence). CDR3 coding DNA: TGTGCCAGCAGTTCTCCAGGGGGGCTTAATTCACCCCTCCACTTT. Translating it yields CASSSPGGLNSPLHF.

The V call is TRBV4-1, the J call TRBJ1-1; weak D call: TRBD1 (6 bases). The V end was cut by 3 bases, the J end by 7 bases, with 15 bases between. CDR1 is MGHRA and CDR2 is YSYEKL in the germline V gene. CDR3 size: 14 residues. CDR3: CASSHLGGGDEAFF. The CDR3 DNA sequence: TGCGCCAGCAGCCACCTGGGAGGGGGGGATGAAGCTTTCTTT.

A remark on this clone: Other DNA sequences in the sample encode the same CDR3. The chain couples TRBV7-9 to TRBJ1-3; D remains unclear. Trimming took off 3 bases at V and 0 bases at J, with 6 bases between the two ends. The germline gives CDR1 SEHNR, CDR2 FQNEAQ (reference sequence). This CDR3 has 14 amino acids. CDR3 sequence reads: CASSLRVSGNTIYF. DNA of the CDR3: TGTGCCAGCAGCTTGAGGGTCTCTGGAAACACCATATATTTT.

Note on this clone: This same CDR3 is encoded by further DNA sequences in the sample. The chain joins TRBV12-3 or TRBV12-4 to TRBJ1-3; no clear D. CDR3 length: 11 residues. Trimming removed 4 bases at V and 4 bases at J, with 2 bases between. The CDR3 nucleotides read TGTGCCAGCAGTTCGGGAAACACCATATATTTT. Its translation is CASSSGNTIYF.

This clone is a singleton in its sample. The CDR3 spells CASIPSSGYGEQAFF. CDR3 DNA sequence: TGTGCCAGCATCCCTTCCTCGGGGTACGGGGAGCAAGCTTTCTTT. V usage is TRBV28 and J usage is TRBJ1-1; D ambiguous. CDR3 length: 15 amino acids. Germline assignment: CDR1 MDHEN and CDR2 SYDVKM. V was clipped by 7 bases and J by 9 bases, with 24 bases between them.

The V gene is TRBV6-1, the J gene TRBJ2-3, with D unclear. V lost 2 bases, J lost 2 bases, and 14 bases lay in between. Germline CDR1 MNHNS, CDR2 SASEGT. This CDR3 comprises 16 residues. CDR3 sequence (DNA): TGTGCCAGCAGTGAATGGTGGTGGGCGATCACAGATACGCAGTATTTT. Translation gives CASSEWWWAITDTQYF.

This rearrangement joins TRBV5-1 to TRBJ1-4; TRBD1 is a possible D gene (5 bases). V was cut by 4 bases and J by 4 bases, with 14 bases left in between. Germline V gene sequence: CDR1 SGHRS, CDR2 YFSETQ. This CDR3 has 15 amino acids. The CDR3 DNA sequence: TGCGCCAGCAGCGTCCAGGGAGGCGGTAATGAAAAACTGTTTTTT. Protein sequence: CASSVQGGGNEKLFF.

The J gene is TRBJ1-3, the V gene TRBV4-3; D unresolved. The CDR3 spans 12 residues. Trimming pared 2 bases from V and 4 bases from J, leaving 3 bases between. The germline V gene encodes CDR1 LGHNA and CDR2 YSLEER. The CDR3 spells CASSQLGNTIYF. CDR3 in DNA: TGCGCCAGCAGCCAACTCGGAAACACCATATATTTT.

V is TRBV9 and J is TRBJ1-3, with 9 bases matching TRBD1. The CDR3 is 15 amino acids. In germline, CDR1 is SGDLS, CDR2 YYNGEE. With V trimmed by 3 bases and J by 6 bases, 7 bases remained unmatched. CDR3 DNA sequence: TGTGCCAGCAGCGGGGACAGGGCGTACGCAAACACCATATATTTT. It encodes CASSGDRAYANTIYF.

The genes are TRBV4-1 and TRBJ1-1; D not certain. The CDR3 length is 17 residues. V lost 0 bases and J 1 base, leaving 15 bases between the germline ends. CDR1 and CDR2 from the germline V gene are MGHRA and YSYEKL. CDR3 residues: CASSQEPRSTTNTEAFF. For the CDR3, the DNA is TGCGCCAGCAGCCAAGAGCCTCGGAGTACAACGAACACTGAAGCTTTCTTT.

The rearrangement uses TRBV4-1 and TRBJ2-3; 10 nucleotides align to TRBD2. Germline CDR1 MGHRA, CDR2 YSYEKL. CDR3 length equals 17 residues. J gave up 3 bases and V 0 bases, and 6 bases lay outside the gene matches. Written as DNA, the CDR3 is TGCGCCAGCAGCCAAGATCTTCCTAGCGGGGGAACAGATACGCAGTATTTT. Translated, it gives CASSQDLPSGGTDTQYF.

This chain joins TRBV7-2 and TRBJ2-7; D may be TRBD1 (6 bases). This CDR3 comprises 14 residues. V shed 5 bases and J shed 5 bases, with 16 bases lying between them. CDR1 and CDR2 (germline): SGHTA, FQGNSA. CDR3 nucleotide sequence: TGTGCCAGCAGCCCCGACAGGTTCCCCCACGAGCAGTACTTC. This encodes CASSPDRFPHEQYF.

This chain joins TRBV7-9 and TRBJ2-7; 7 bases are a match to TRBD2. CDR3 size: 15 residues. Germline-derived CDR1 and CDR2 are SEHNR and FQNEAQ (reference sequence). J gave up 0 bases and V 5 bases, and 7 bases lay outside the gene matches. The CDR3 spells CASSRKGGYSYEQYF. The CDR3, as DNA: TGTGCCAGCAGCCGAAAGGGAGGGTACTCCTACGAGCAGTACTTC.